One sample yielded the 26 T cell receptor beta chains listed below, sequenced in a study of T cells after yellow fever vaccination. TCRdb reanalysed the 5' RACE reads using MiXCR and keeps one entry per CDR3 protein. The profile shows 110,000 or so distinct CDR3 sequences, 7.2% of them singletons. The material was CD4+ T cells sorted from PBMCs, obtained roughly 47 days after the first yellow fever vaccination. The receptor set was obtained from a man younger than 30 who received the YFV17D yellow fever vaccine.

Ten or more counts support this clonotype. The V gene is TRBV5-1, the J gene TRBJ2-2; 7 nucleotides agree with TRBD1. V lost 2 bases, J lost 0 bases, and 1 base stayed unmatched. This CDR3 contains 15 residues. CDR1 SGHRS and CDR2 YFSETQ come from the germline V gene. CDR3 in DNA: TGCGCCAGCAGCTTCGGGACAGCGAACACCGGGGAGCTGTTTTTT. Amino acids: CASSFGTANTGELFF.

This clonotype was counted ten times or more. The CDR3 sequence is CAADSEAGSGELFF. The CDR3 DNA sequence: TGTGCCGCAGATTCTGAAGCCGGCTCCGGGGAGCTGTTTTTT. The chain links TRBV7-9 to TRBJ2-2; D unresolved. V was shortened by 11 bases and J by 6 bases, with 19 bases between the two germline ends. Germline values: CDR1 SEHNR, CDR2 FQNEAQ (reference sequence). The CDR3 spans 14 residues. Combining the CDR3 with reference TRBV7-9 and TRBJ2-2 gives the whole variable domain DTGVSQNPRHKITKRGQNVTFRCDPISEHNRLYWYRQTLGQGPEFLTYFQNEAQLEKSRLLSDRFSAERPKGSFSTLEIQRTEQGDSAMYLCAADSEAGSGELFFGEGSRLTVL.

This clonotype was recorded at least ten times. The V gene is TRBV20-1, the J gene TRBJ2-5; the D call may be TRBD1 or TRBD2 (5 bases each). The germline CDR1 and CDR2 sequences are DFQATT and SNEGSKA (reference sequence). Trimming stripped 1 base from V and 3 bases from J, with 12 bases between. The CDR3 has 14 residues. CDR3 coding DNA: TGCAGTGCTAGAGCCCCCGGGGCCGAAGAGACCCAGTACTTC. It encodes CSARAPGAEETQYF.

This clonotype was counted at least ten times. The V and J genes are TRBV27 and TRBJ2-1; D might be TRBD2 (5 bases). Per the germline V gene, CDR1 is MNHEY and CDR2 is SMNVEV (reference sequence). This CDR3 is built from 15 residues. Deletions cut 3 bases from V and 2 bases from J, with 11 bases between. The CDR3, as DNA: TGTGCCAGCAGTTTCACTAGGTTCCCCTACAATGAGCAGTTCTTC. This codes for CASSFTRFPYNEQFF.

This clonotype occurred once. This sequence may be a read error, since a much larger clone differs from it by one base. Since no conserved phenylalanine or tryptophan closes the CDR3, a read error is the likely cause. This chain joins TRBV5-1 and TRBJ1-4; D is possibly TRBD1 (5 bases). Trimming cost V 4 bases and J 4 bases, with 11 bases left between them. The CDR3 spans 14 residues. The V gene's germline CDR1 is SGHRS and CDR2 YFSETQ. The CDR3 is CASSAGTYNEKLFL. The CDR3 nucleotides read TGCGCCAGCAGCGCCGGGACCTATAATGAAAAACTGTTTCTT.

The sample holds many counts of this clonotype. The gene calls are TRBV7-2 and TRBJ2-1; perhaps TRBD1 as D (5 bases). This CDR3 region has 12 residues. Trimming stripped 5 bases from V and 7 bases from J, with 9 bases between. Looked up from germline, CDR1 is SGHTA and CDR2 is FQGNSA. Written as DNA, the CDR3 is TGTGCCAGCAGCCAAGCAGGGAATGAGCAGTTCTTC. It is translated as CASSQAGNEQFF.

This clonotype was recorded at least ten times. The chain links TRBV12-3 or TRBV12-4 to TRBJ2-1; D possibly corresponds to TRBD1 (5 bases). The CDR3 runs to 15 residues. V was cut by 2 bases and J by 4 bases, with 12 bases left in between. CDR3 in DNA: TGTGCCAGCAGTTTAAGGCAGGGCCGTTACAATGAGCAGTTCTTC. It codes for CASSLRQGRYNEQFF.

This clonotype was observed many times. The V gene is TRBV5-1, the J gene TRBJ2-5; TRBD2 agrees at 10 bases. In germline, CDR1 is SGHRS, CDR2 YFSETQ. This CDR3 contains 16 residues. Germline trimming cut 4 bases from V and 0 bases from J; bases unmatched to any gene: 6. In DNA, the CDR3 is TGCGCCAGCAGCGCCCTAGCGGGGGCCTACCAAGAGACCCAGTACTTC. Its translation: CASSALAGAYQETQYF.

At least ten counts were recorded for this clonotype. This chain links TRBV20-1 with TRBJ1-5; D gene unclear. Looked up from germline, CDR1 is DFQATT and CDR2 is SNEGSKA (reference sequence). The CDR3 sequence is 12 residues long. CDR3 protein: CSAGGSNQPQHF. As DNA, the CDR3 is TGCAGCGCCGGAGGGAGCAATCAGCCCCAGCATTTT.

This clonotype was counted between two and nine times. The genes are TRBV4-1 and TRBJ1-6; TRBD1 matches 8 bases. Germline assignment: CDR1 MGHRA and CDR2 YSYEKL. The CDR3 sequence is 15 residues long. J lost 7 bases, V lost 4 bases, and 6 bases had no gene match. CDR3 nucleotide sequence: TGCGCCAGCAGCCCCCGGACAGGGATAAATTCACCCCTCCACTTT. Residues: CASSPRTGINSPLHF.

This clonotype was counted between two and nine times. This rearrangement joins TRBV5-1 to TRBJ2-5; no firm D call. V was clipped by 3 bases and J by 1 base, with 10 bases between them. From germline, CDR1 is SGHRS and CDR2 YFSETQ. There are 14 residues in the CDR3. CDR3 loop: CASSSGPSQETQYF. The CDR3 DNA reads as TGCGCCAGCAGCTCCGGACCGTCCCAAGAGACCCAGTACTTC. Full variable domain (remainder filled in from reference TRBV5-1 and TRBJ2-5): KAGVTQTPRYLIKTRGQQVTLSCSPISGHRSVSWYQQTPGQGLQFLFEYFSETQRNKGNFPGRFSGRQFSNSRSEMNVSTLELGDSALYLCASSSGPSQETQYFGPGTRLLVL.

There are a few counts of this clonotype. V is TRBV4-3 and J is TRBJ1-2; no clear D. The CDR3 extends over 15 amino acids. The V gene lost 1 base and the J gene lost 1 base, with 10 bases spanning the gap. The V gene's germline CDR1 is LGHNA and CDR2 YSLEER. The CDR3: CASSQGPQNNYGYTF. The CDR3, as DNA: TGCGCCAGCAGCCAAGGACCCCAGAATAACTATGGCTACACCTTC.

This clonotype was picked up many times. V gene TRBV29-1 combines with J gene TRBJ2-5; D tentatively fits TRBD1 or TRBD2 (6 bases each). Germline-derived CDR1 and CDR2 are SQVTM and ANQGSEA. The V end was cut by 1 base, the J end by 5 bases, with 11 bases between. The CDR3 sequence is 13 residues long. The CDR3 protein is CSVEAGGWETQYF. CDR3 DNA sequence: TGCAGCGTTGAAGCCGGGGGCTGGGAGACCCAGTACTTC.

This clonotype has at least ten counts. The chain joins TRBV6-5 to TRBJ2-7; the D gene could be TRBD1 or TRBD2 (5 bases each). The CDR3 totals 14 residues. Germline V gives CDR1 MNHEY, CDR2 SVGAGI. V lost 2 bases and J lost 6, with 14 bases in between. The CDR3 coding sequence is TGTGCCAGCAGTTACGGGACCCCCCTCGGCGAGCAGTACTTC. Protein sequence: CASSYGTPLGEQYF.

This clonotype was detected many times. This rearrangement joins TRBV4-3 to TRBJ2-3; D gene uncertain. The V gene lost 0 bases and the J gene lost 6 bases, with 7 bases spanning the gap. Germline V lookup: CDR1 LGHNA, CDR2 YSLEER. The CDR3 length is 13 residues. CDR3 DNA sequence: TGCGCCAGCAGCCAAGAGGGTTGGGATACGCAGTATTTT. It encodes CASSQEGWDTQYF.

In this sample, this clonotype turned up many times. This chain joins TRBV5-5 and TRBJ2-3, with D perhaps assigned TRBD1 or TRBD2 (6 bases each). The germline V gene encodes CDR1 SGHKS and CDR2 YYEKEE (reference sequence). Trimming stripped 4 bases from V and 1 base from J, with 13 bases between. The CDR3 runs 15 residues. CDR3 sequence reads: CASSRPGGRTDTQYF. The CDR3 nucleotides are TGTGCCAGCAGCCGCCCCGGGGGCCGCACAGATACGCAGTATTTT.

Ten or more counts support this clonotype. The J gene is TRBJ2-4, the V gene TRBV29-1; D assignment may be TRBD1 or TRBD2 (5 bases each). This CDR3 spans 14 amino acids. Germline assignment: CDR1 SQVTM and CDR2 ANQGSEA. Trimming left V 3 bases short and J 8 bases short, with 17 bases between. The CDR3 DNA follows: TGCAGCGTTGAGTCCGGGGCCGTCCGGGACATTCAGTACTTC. This translates into CSVESGAVRDIQYF. Together with reference TRBV29-1 and TRBJ2-4, the CDR3 gives the full variable domain: SAVISQKPSRDICQRGTSLTIQCQVDSQVTMMFWYRQQPGQSLTLIATANQGSEATYESGFVIDKFPISRPNLTFSTLTVSNMSPEDSSIYLCSVESGAVRDIQYFGAGTRLSVL.

This clonotype was recorded many times. The chain links TRBV20-1 to TRBJ2-2; D unresolved. The CDR3 loop spans 15 amino acids. V lost 7 bases, J lost 0 bases, and 15 bases lay in between. Germline lookup yields CDR1 DFQATT and CDR2 SNEGSKA (reference sequence). This CDR3 is CSVKRGVPNTGELFF. In nucleotides, the CDR3 is TGCAGTGTCAAGCGCGGAGTCCCGAACACCGGGGAGCTGTTTTTT.

In this sample, this clonotype turned up many times. The chain links TRBV7-3 to TRBJ2-2, with 10 nucleotides matching TRBD2. V gave up 3 bases and J gave up 5 bases; unmatched junction bases: 6. The CDR3 spans 16 residues. CDR1 and CDR2 (germline): SGHTA, FQGTGA. CDR3 region: CASSFLAGGWTGELFF. The CDR3 DNA is TGTGCCAGCAGCTTTTTAGCGGGGGGCTGGACCGGGGAGCTGTTTTTT.

This clonotype was counted many times. The rearrangement links TRBV6-5 to TRBJ2-4; 7 bases are shared with TRBD2. The germline V gene encodes CDR1 MNHEY and CDR2 SVGAGI. This CDR3 has 12 residues. V gave up 5 bases and J gave up 7 bases; unmatched junction bases: 2. CDR3 bases: TGTGCCAGCAGTGGACTAGATAACATTCAGTACTTC. The encoded protein is CASSGLDNIQYF.

This clonotype has at least ten counts. J is TRBJ2-2 and V is TRBV19; D tentatively reads TRBD1 or TRBD2 (6 bases each). CDR3 length: 18 residues. V was pared by 6 bases and J by 4 bases, with 24 bases between. CDR1 is LNHDA, CDR2 SQIVND, per germline (reference sequence). CDR3 DNA: TGTGCCAGTAGGCTTCGGGCAAGTACAGAGGGGGGCACCGGGGAGCTGTTTTTT. Protein product: CASRLRASTEGGTGELFF.

The table lists this clonotype with many counts. The chain joins TRBV28 to TRBJ1-1, with a possible D match to TRBD1 (6 bases). The CDR3 extends over 14 amino acids. Trimming stripped 3 bases from V and 6 bases from J, with 14 bases between. Germline V lookup: CDR1 MDHEN, CDR2 SYDVKM. CDR3 protein: CASSFFRGGSEAFF. CDR3 nucleotide sequence: TGTGCCAGCAGTTTTTTTAGGGGGGGTTCTGAAGCTTTCTTT.

This clonotype came up many times. The V call is TRBV6-5, the J call TRBJ1-4; possibly TRBD1 for D (5 bases). The germline CDR1 and CDR2 sequences are MNHEY and SVGAGI. V gave up 4 bases and J gave up 5 bases, with 14 bases separating them. The CDR3 totals 15 residues. CDR3 nucleotides: TGTGCCAGCAGTTTTTGGGGCGGAGTAAATGAAAAACTGTTTTTT. It encodes CASSFWGGVNEKLFF.

V usage is TRBV29-1 and J usage is TRBJ1-5; D might be TRBD1 (5 bases). Germline assignment: CDR1 SQVTM and CDR2 ANQGSEA. The V gene lost 2 bases and the J gene lost 7 bases, with 18 bases spanning the gap. CDR3 length: 15 amino acids. CDR3 nucleotide sequence: TGCAGCGTTGAACTGGGGCATCCCTTTGTACAGCCCCAGCATTTT. Protein sequence: CSVELGHPFVQPQHF.

This clonotype was recorded at least ten times. The gene calls are TRBV7-6 and TRBJ2-7; no clear D gene. This CDR3 comprises 13 residues. Trimming pared 1 base from V and 3 bases from J, leaving 7 bases between. Germline loops: CDR1 SGHVS, CDR2 FNYEAQ. The CDR3 region is CASSLEDGYEQYV. The DNA for the CDR3 is TGTGCCAGCAGCTTAGAGGACGGCTACGAGCAGTACGTC.

This clonotype was picked up many times. The gene calls are TRBV5-6 and TRBJ2-4, with TRBD1 matching over 9 bases. V was clipped by 0 bases and J by 6 bases; unmatched bases: 1. CDR1 and CDR2 (germline): SGHDT, YYEEEE. This CDR3 comprises 14 residues. The CDR3 bases are TGTGCCAGCAGCTTGGGGGGACAGGGAAACATTCAGTACTTC. Encoded protein: CASSLGGQGNIQYF.